The present T cell receptor beta chain was sequenced within a study of control samples from healthy donors and cancer patients. Assay used: immunoSEQ multiplex PCR; TCRdb lists only in-frame clones, some missing. The repertoire holds fewer than 200,000 clones, with 90% to 95% as singletons. The clonotype was recovered from a man in his late teens or twenties in good health. What was sequenced was blood.

The CDR3 DNA follows: TGTGCCAGCAGCCAAGGACCGGGGCTTGGGGGCGCTTTCTTT. Translated: CASSQGPGLGGAFF. This chain uses TRBV3-1 (or the pseudogene TRBV3-2) with TRBJ1-1; a weak D match, TRBD1 (6 bases). Trimming pared 1 base from V and 11 bases from J, leaving 17 bases between. The CDR3 is made up of 14 amino acids. Germline lookup yields CDR1 LGHDT and CDR2 YNNKEL (reference sequence).